The 24 T cell receptor beta chains below were found in one sample sequenced in a study of identifying expanded T cells in peripheral blood. The protocol was immunoSEQ multiplex PCR, while the TCRdb copy is restricted to in-frame clones and leaves out a portion. The repertoire holds 50,000 to 75,000 clones, with around 87% as singletons. The sequenced sample was blood. All receptors come from a person between 18 and 69 years old in good health.

This chain joins TRBV19 and TRBJ1-1, with a possible D match to TRBD1 (6 bases). This CDR3 contains 15 residues. The germline V gene has CDR1 LNHDA and CDR2 SQIVND (reference sequence). The ends were cut back, 5 bases at V and 0 bases at J, with 13 bases in the middle. DNA for the CDR3: TGTGCCAGTAGTCCTACAGGGCGCATGAACACTGAAGCTTTCTTT. This codes for CASSPTGRMNTEAFF.

In its sample, this clone was seen once. CDR3 protein: CASSFRDRTNEQFF. The CDR3 nucleotides read TGTGCCAGCAGCTTCCGGGACAGGACCAATGAGCAGTTCTTC. This chain links TRBV9 with TRBJ2-1; 8 bases are a match to TRBD1. This CDR3 contains 14 residues. CDR1 and CDR2 from the germline V gene are SGDLS and YYNGEE. Trimming cost V 4 bases and J 6 bases; bases outside gene matches: 6.

The CDR3 loop reads CASSLSANTEAFF. Written as DNA, the CDR3 is TGTGCCAGCAGCCTATCAGCGAACACTGAAGCTTTCTTT. The chain carries TRBV14 and TRBJ1-1; the D is unclear. CDR3 length: 13 amino acids. The V end was cut by 4 bases, the J end by 1 base, with 7 bases between. Germline CDR1 is SGHDN and CDR2 is FVKESK. Full variable domain (remainder filled in from reference TRBV14 and TRBJ1-1): EAGVTQFPSHSVIEKGQTVTLRCDPISGHDNLYWYRRVMGKEIKFLLHFVKESKQDESGMPNNRFLAERTGGTYSTLKVQPAELEDSGVYFCASSLSANTEAFFGQGTRLTVV.

The V call is TRBV5-4, the J call TRBJ2-1; TRBD2 matches 15 bases. In germline, CDR1 is SGHNT, CDR2 YYREEE (reference sequence). This CDR3 has 16 residues. The V segment lost 2 bases and the J segment 9 bases; nucleotides outside the gene matches: 6. For the CDR3, the DNA is TGTGCCAGCAGCTTTCGGACTAGCGGGAGGGCCGGTGAGCAGTTCTTC. Amino acid sequence: CASSFRTSGRAGEQFF. Based on the CDR3 plus reference TRBV5-4 and TRBJ2-1, the full variable domain is ETGVTQSPTHLIKTRGQQVTLRCSSQSGHNTVSWYQQALGQGPQFIFQYYREEENGRGNFPPRFSGLQFPNYSSELNVNALELDDSALYLCASSFRTSGRAGEQFFGPGTRLTVL.

V usage is TRBV4-1 and J usage is TRBJ2-5, with TRBD2 matching over 11 bases. This CDR3 has 15 residues. V trimming: 1 base; J trimming: 4 bases; junction bases outside the gene matches: 2. Germline CDR1 reads MGHRA; CDR2 reads YSYEKL. In DNA, the CDR3 is TGCGCCAGCAGCCAAGGACTAGCGGGGAGAGAGACCCAGTACTTC. This sequence encodes CASSQGLAGRETQYF.

In its sample, this clone was seen once. The rearrangement links TRBV5-1 to TRBJ2-7, with D unresolved. Deletions cut 4 bases from V and 2 bases from J, with 13 bases between. There are 14 residues in the CDR3. Germline V gene data show CDR1 as SGHRS and CDR2 as YFSETQ. The CDR3, as DNA: TGCGCCAGCAGCGCTTTAGGAGTCGCCTACGAGCAGTACTTC. Translation: CASSALGVAYEQYF.

The rearrangement links TRBV7-6 to TRBJ2-1; tentatively, D is TRBD1 (6 bases). Germline V gene sequence: CDR1 SGHVS, CDR2 FNYEAQ. CDR3 length: 12 amino acids. The V gene lost 3 bases and the J gene lost 13 bases, with 13 bases spanning the gap. This CDR3 is CASSFASDSQFF. CDR3 bases: TGTGCCAGCAGCTTCGCCTCGGACAGCCAGTTCTTC.

The chain couples TRBV6-1 to TRBJ2-6; D gene ambiguous. Trimming took off 0 bases at V and 1 base at J, with 4 bases between the two ends. The V gene's germline CDR1 is MNHNS and CDR2 SASEGT. The CDR3 consists of 15 residues. For the CDR3, the DNA is TGTGCCAGCAGTGAAGCGACATCTGGGGCCAACGTCCTGACTTTC. Translating it yields CASSEATSGANVLTF.

This sequence joins TRBV28 and TRBJ1-5; TRBD1 is a possible D gene (6 bases). The V end lost 5 bases, the J end lost 1 base, and 12 bases lay between the germline ends. Per germline, CDR1 MDHEN and CDR2 SYDVKM. This CDR3 contains 15 residues. The DNA for the CDR3 is TGTGCCAGCAGTAAACCTGACAGGAGCAATCAGCCCCAGCATTTT. Its translation: CASSKPDRSNQPQHF.

The chain carries TRBV28 and TRBJ1-4, with D perhaps matching TRBD1 (5 bases). Germline V gene sequence: CDR1 MDHEN, CDR2 SYDVKM. V was pared by 11 bases and J by 4 bases, with 20 bases between. The CDR3 loop spans 15 amino acids. CDR3: CAVNPGTGYNEKLFF. The DNA of the CDR3 is TGTGCCGTCAACCCCGGGACCGGATATAATGAAAAACTGTTTTTT.

The chain links TRBV6-1 to TRBJ1-2; 7 nucleotides line up with TRBD1. CDR1 and CDR2 from the germline V gene are MNHNS and SASEGT. V dropped 3 bases and J dropped 8; count of bases not matched to a gene: 9. The CDR3 length is 14 residues. The CDR3 here is CASSEAYRGGGYTF. In DNA, the CDR3 is TGTGCCAGCAGTGAGGCCTACAGGGGAGGAGGCTACACCTTC.

The rearrangement joins TRBV29-1 to TRBJ2-7; 9 bases are shared with TRBD1. CDR3 size: 14 residues. Per germline, CDR1 SQVTM and CDR2 ANQGSEA. Trimming at V came to 1 base and at J to 9 bases, leaving 10 bases not matched to a gene. The CDR3: CSVEGDRVGSWQYF. CDR3 DNA sequence: TGCAGCGTTGAAGGGGACAGGGTTGGATCTTGGCAGTACTTC.

The chain recombines TRBV5-1 with TRBJ2-7, with 12 bases lining up with TRBD1. CDR1 is SGHRS, CDR2 YFSETQ, per germline. This CDR3 contains 16 residues. Trimming removed 4 bases from V and 0 bases from J; junction bases left unmatched: 5. CDR3 residues: CASSQGQGAISYEQYF. In nucleotides, the CDR3 is TGCGCCAGCAGCCAGGGACAGGGGGCGATCTCCTACGAGCAGTACTTC.

The chain links TRBV9 to TRBJ1-4; D is ambiguous. Trimming pared 0 bases from V and 8 bases from J, leaving 11 bases between. Germline V CDR1 and CDR2: SGDLS, YYNGEE. The CDR3 length is 14 residues. This CDR3 is CASSVEAGREKLFF. The CDR3 DNA is TGTGCCAGCAGCGTAGAGGCGGGGAGGGAAAAACTGTTTTTT.

V and J are TRBV10-1 and TRBJ2-5, with 8 bases matching TRBD1. The V gene end was trimmed by 6 bases and the J gene end by 5 bases; junction bases not matched to a gene: 11. This CDR3 is 15 amino acids long. From germline, CDR1 is WNHNN and CDR2 SYGVQD (reference sequence). CDR3 in DNA: TGCGCCAGCAGCCGGACAGGGTTGGGTTGGGAGACCCAGTACTTC. This gives the protein CASSRTGLGWETQYF.

This chain links TRBV5-1 with TRBJ2-2, with 9 bases identical to TRBD2. CDR3 length equals 16 residues. V shed 0 bases and J 3 bases; nucleotides not matched to a gene: 3. Germline lookup yields CDR1 SGHRS and CDR2 YFSETQ. The CDR3 region has the DNA TGCGCCAGCAGCTTGGCACCTAGCGGGGACACCGGGGAGCTGTTTTTT. Translated, it gives CASSLAPSGDTGELFF.

This clone appeared a single time. This chain uses TRBV4-3 with TRBJ2-7; D ambiguous. Germline V gives CDR1 LGHNA, CDR2 YSLEER. Trimming removed 0 bases at V and 6 bases at J, with 15 bases between. The CDR3 loop spans 15 amino acids. CDR3 sequence: CASSQDPETRVEQYF. DNA of the CDR3: TGCGCCAGCAGCCAAGACCCGGAAACAAGGGTCGAGCAGTACTTC.

The CDR3 protein is CASSQTSGEGTDTQYF. The CDR3 region has the DNA TGTGCCAGCAGCCAAACTAGCGGAGAGGGCACAGATACGCAGTATTTT. The rearrangement links TRBV4-2 to TRBJ2-3, with 8 nucleotides matching TRBD2. Germline V lookup: CDR1 LGHNA, CDR2 YNFKEQ. V lost 2 bases, J lost 1 base, and 5 bases stayed unmatched. This CDR3 has 16 amino acids.

As DNA, the CDR3 is TGTGCCAGCAGCCCCCGATGGGGAGGAACTCAAGCCAACGAGCAGTACTTC. This translates into CASSPRWGGTQANEQYF. V and J are TRBV21-1 and TRBJ2-7; TRBD2 was called by the table and not checked on the DNA. TRBV21-1 is an annotated pseudogene. The CDR3 runs to 17 residues.

The CDR3 protein is CASSLLAGEQFF. In nucleotides, the CDR3 is TGTGCCAGCAGCTTACTAGCGGGTGAGCAGTTCTTC. The rearrangement links TRBV11-2 to TRBJ2-1; 8 positions agree with TRBD2. V shed 2 bases, J shed 9 bases, and the junction held 0 bases outside the gene matches. Germline V gene sequence: CDR1 SGHAT, CDR2 FQNNGV. The CDR3 consists of 12 residues.

The genes are TRBV19 and TRBJ2-5; 8 bases map to TRBD2. The germline CDR1 and CDR2 sequences are LNHDA and SQIVND (reference sequence). The V and J ends lost 6 bases and 3 bases, in that order; junction bases with no gene match: 12. This CDR3 spans 16 amino acids. The CDR3 DNA reads as TGTGCCAGTAGCCAAACCCTAGCGGGTGGAAAAGAGACCCAGTACTTC. It codes for CASSQTLAGGKETQYF.

This clone came up a few times. The V call is TRBV6-4, the J call TRBJ2-6; TRBD1 matches at 7 bases. Germline V gene data show CDR1 as MRHNA and CDR2 as SNTAGT. This CDR3 is built from 17 residues. The V segment lost 4 bases and the J segment 0 bases; nucleotides outside the gene matches: 6. CDR3 amino acids: CASSVAGGGSGANVLTF. The CDR3 nucleotides are TGTGCCAGCAGTGTGGCAGGGGGTGGCTCTGGGGCCAACGTCCTGACTTTC.

The CDR3 here is CASSFGGAEKLFF. CDR3 bases: TGTGCCAGCAGTTTCGGGGGCGCGGAAAAACTGTTTTTT. V and J are TRBV28 and TRBJ1-4; TRBD1 might be the D (6 bases). Trimming left V 3 bases short and J 8 bases short, with 10 bases between. This CDR3 is 13 amino acids long. Germline loops: CDR1 MDHEN, CDR2 SYDVKM. The full variable domain, rest sourced from reference TRBV28 and TRBJ1-4, is DVKVTQSSRYLVKRTGEKVFLECVQDMDHENMFWYRQDPGLGLRLIYFSYDVKMKEKGDIPEGYSVSREKKERFSLILESASTNQTSMYLCASSFGGAEKLFFGSGTQLSVL.

CDR3 residues: CASSPGRQGAIGETQYF. Here the CDR3 DNA reads TGTGCCAGCAGCCCCGGCCGACAGGGAGCCATCGGAGAGACCCAGTACTTC. J is TRBJ2-5 and V is TRBV7-8; 7 bases align to TRBD1. Germline-derived CDR1 and CDR2 are SGHVS and FQNEAQ. Trimming cost V 5 bases and J 4 bases; bases outside gene matches: 16. This CDR3 contains 17 residues.